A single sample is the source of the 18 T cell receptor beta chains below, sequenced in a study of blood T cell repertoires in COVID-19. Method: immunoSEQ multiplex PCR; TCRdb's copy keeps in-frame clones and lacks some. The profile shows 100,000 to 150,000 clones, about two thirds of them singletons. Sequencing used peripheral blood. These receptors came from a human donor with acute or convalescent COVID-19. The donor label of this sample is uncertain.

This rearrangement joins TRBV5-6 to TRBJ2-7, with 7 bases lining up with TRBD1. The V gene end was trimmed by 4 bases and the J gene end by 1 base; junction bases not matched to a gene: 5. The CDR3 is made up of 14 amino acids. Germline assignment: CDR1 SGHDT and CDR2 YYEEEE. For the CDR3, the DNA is TGTGCCAGCAGCGAGGCGGACAGGTCCTACGAGCAGTACGTC. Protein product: CASSEADRSYEQYV.

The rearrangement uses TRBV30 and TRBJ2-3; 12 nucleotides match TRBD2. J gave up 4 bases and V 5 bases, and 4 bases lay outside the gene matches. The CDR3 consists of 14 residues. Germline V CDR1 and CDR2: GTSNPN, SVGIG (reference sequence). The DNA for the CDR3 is TGTGCCTGGTCGACTAGCGGGGGCGCAGATACGCAGTATTTT. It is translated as CAWSTSGGADTQYF.

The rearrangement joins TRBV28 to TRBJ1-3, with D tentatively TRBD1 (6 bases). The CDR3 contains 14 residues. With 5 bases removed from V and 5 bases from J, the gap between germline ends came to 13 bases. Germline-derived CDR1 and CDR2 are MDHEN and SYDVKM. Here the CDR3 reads CASSAPDSRNTIYF. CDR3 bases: TGTGCCAGCAGTGCACCGGACAGTAGAAACACCATATATTTT.

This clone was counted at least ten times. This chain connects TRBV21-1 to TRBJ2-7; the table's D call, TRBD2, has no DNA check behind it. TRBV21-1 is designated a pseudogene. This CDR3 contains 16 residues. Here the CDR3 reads CASSKVTKGGTREQYF. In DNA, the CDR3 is TGTGCCAGCAGCAAAGTGACAAAGGGGGGGACTAGAGAGCAGTACTTC.

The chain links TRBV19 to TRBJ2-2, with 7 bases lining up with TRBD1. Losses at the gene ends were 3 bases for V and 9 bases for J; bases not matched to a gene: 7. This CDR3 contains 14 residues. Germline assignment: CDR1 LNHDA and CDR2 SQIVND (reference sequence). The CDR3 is CASSIGTDVWELFF. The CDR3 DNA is TGTGCCAGTAGTATCGGGACAGACGTTTGGGAGCTGTTTTTT.

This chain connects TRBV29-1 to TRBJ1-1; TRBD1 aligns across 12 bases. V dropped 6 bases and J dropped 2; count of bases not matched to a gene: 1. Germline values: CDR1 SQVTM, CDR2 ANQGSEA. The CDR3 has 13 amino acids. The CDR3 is CSVGTGGNTEAFF. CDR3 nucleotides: TGCAGCGTCGGGACAGGGGGCAACACTGAAGCTTTCTTT. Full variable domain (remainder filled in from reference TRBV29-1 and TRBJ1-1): SAVISQKPSRDICQRGTSLTIQCQVDSQVTMMFWYRQQPGQSLTLIATANQGSEATYESGFVIDKFPISRPNLTFSTLTVSNMSPEDSSIYLCSVGTGGNTEAFFGQGTRLTVV.

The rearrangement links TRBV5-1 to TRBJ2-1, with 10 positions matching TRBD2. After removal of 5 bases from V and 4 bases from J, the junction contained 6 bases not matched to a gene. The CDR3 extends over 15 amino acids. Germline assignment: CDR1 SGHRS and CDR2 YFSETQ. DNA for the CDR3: TGCGCCAGCAGTAATAGCGGGGGGAATTACAATGAGCAGTTCTTC. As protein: CASSNSGGNYNEQFF.

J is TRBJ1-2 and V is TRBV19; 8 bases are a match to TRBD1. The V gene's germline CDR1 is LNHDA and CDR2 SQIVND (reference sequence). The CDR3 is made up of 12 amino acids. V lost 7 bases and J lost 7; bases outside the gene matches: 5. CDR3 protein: CASTTGVGGYTF. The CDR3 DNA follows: TGTGCCAGTACGACAGGGGTTGGTGGCTACACCTTC.

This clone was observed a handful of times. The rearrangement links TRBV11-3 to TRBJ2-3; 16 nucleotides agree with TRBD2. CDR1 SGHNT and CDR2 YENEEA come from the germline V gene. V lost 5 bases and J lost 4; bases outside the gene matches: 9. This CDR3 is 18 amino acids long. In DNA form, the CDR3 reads TGTGCCAGCAGCGAGGGACTAGCGGGGGGGGAGCACGCAGATACGCAGTATTTT. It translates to CASSEGLAGGEHADTQYF. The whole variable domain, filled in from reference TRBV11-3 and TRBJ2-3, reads EAGVVQSPRYKIIEKKQPVAFWCNPISGHNTLYWYLQNLGQGPELLIRYENEEAVDDSQLPKDRFSAERLKGVDSTLKIQPAELGDSAVYLCASSEGLAGGEHADTQYFGPGTRLTVL.

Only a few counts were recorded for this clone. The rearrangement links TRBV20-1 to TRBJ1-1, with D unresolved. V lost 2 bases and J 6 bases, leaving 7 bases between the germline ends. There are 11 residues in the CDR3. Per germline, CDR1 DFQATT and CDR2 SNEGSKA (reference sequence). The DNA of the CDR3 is TGCAGTGCTAGACCTCAGGCTGAAGCTTTCTTT. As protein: CSARPQAEAFF.

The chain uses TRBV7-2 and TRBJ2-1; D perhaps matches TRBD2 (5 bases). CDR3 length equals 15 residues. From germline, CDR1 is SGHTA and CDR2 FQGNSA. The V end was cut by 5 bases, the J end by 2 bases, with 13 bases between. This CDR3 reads CASSQRVGPYNEQFF. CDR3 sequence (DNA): TGTGCCAGCAGCCAGAGGGTGGGCCCCTACAATGAGCAGTTCTTC.

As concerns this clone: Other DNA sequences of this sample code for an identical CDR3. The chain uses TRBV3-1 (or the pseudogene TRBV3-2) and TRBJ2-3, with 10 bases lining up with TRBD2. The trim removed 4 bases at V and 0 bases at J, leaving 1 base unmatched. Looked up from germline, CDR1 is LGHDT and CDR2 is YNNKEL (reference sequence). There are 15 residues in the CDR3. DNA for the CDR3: TGTGCCAGCAGCCCGACTAGCGGGAGCACAGATACGCAGTATTTT. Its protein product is CASSPTSGSTDTQYF.

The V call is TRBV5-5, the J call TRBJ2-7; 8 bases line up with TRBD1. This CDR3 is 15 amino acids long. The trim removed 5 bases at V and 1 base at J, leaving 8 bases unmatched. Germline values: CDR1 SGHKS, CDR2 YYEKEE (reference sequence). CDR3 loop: CASRFNGQGSYEQYF. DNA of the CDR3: TGTGCCAGCAGATTTAACGGACAGGGTTCCTACGAGCAGTACTTC.

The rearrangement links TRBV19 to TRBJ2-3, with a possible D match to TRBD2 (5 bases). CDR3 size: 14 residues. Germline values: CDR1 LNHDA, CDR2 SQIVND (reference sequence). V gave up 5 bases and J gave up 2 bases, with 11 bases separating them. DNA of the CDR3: TGTGCCAGTAGTTGGCGGGCGTCCACAGATACGCAGTATTTT. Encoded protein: CASSWRASTDTQYF.

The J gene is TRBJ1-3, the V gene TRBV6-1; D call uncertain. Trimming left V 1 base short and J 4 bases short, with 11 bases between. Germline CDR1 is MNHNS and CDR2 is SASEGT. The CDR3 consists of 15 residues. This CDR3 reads CASSEGVEGGNTIYF. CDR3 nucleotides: TGTGCCAGCAGTGAAGGGGTCGAGGGCGGAAACACCATATATTTT.

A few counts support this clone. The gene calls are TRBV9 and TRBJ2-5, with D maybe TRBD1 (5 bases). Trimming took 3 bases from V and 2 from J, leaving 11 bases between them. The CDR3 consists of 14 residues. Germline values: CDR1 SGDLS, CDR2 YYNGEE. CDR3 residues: CASSARTSQETQYF. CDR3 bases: TGTGCCAGCAGCGCCCGGACATCTCAAGAGACCCAGTACTTC. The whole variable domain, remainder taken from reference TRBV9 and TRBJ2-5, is DSGVTQTPKHLITATGQRVTLRCSPRSGDLSVYWYQQSLDQGLQFLIQYYNGEERAKGNILERFSAQQFPDLHSELNLSSLELGDSALYFCASSARTSQETQYFGPGTRLLVL.

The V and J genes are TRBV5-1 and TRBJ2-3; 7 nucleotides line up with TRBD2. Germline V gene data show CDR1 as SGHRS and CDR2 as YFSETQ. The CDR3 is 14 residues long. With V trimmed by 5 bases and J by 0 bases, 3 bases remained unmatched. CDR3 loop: CASRSGVSTDTQYF. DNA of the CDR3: TGCGCCAGCAGAAGCGGGGTTAGCACAGATACGCAGTATTTT.

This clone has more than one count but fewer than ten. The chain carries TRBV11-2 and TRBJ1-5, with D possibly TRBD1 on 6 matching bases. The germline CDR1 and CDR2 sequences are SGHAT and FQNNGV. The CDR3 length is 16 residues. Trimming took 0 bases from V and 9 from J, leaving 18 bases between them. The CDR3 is CASSLDTGRVWRPQHF. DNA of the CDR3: TGTGCCAGCAGCTTAGATACAGGGAGGGTCTGGAGGCCCCAGCATTTT.